This T cell receptor (beta chain) stems from a study of blood T cells in healthy people across ages. Alongside a J-beta primer mix, a sample-barcoded 5' primer served in a second PCR lasting roughly 6 to 11 cycles. TCRdb redid the calling of the 5' RACE reads with MiXCR, one entry per CDR3 protein. The table has hundreds of thousands of distinct CDR3 sequences, 52% seen once. The CDR3 contains 13 residues. At least ten counts were recorded for this clonotype. The chain combines TRBV12-3 or TRBV12-4 with TRBJ2-7; unclear D gene. TRBJ2-5 matches the DNA end more closely, so the J call is doubtful. This receptor was identified in a woman over 75 in good health. Sequenced input: blood. This CDR3 reads CASSLPPAGTQYF. The CDR3 DNA sequence: TGTGCCAGCAGTCTCCCTCCCGCAGGGACCCAGTACTTC.